This is a list of T cell receptor beta chains from one sample in a study of blood T cell repertoires in COVID-19. Method: immunoSEQ multiplex PCR; TCRdb's copy keeps in-frame clones and lacks some. The sample lists about 130,000 clones, about 79% occurring once. The sample was peripheral blood. The receptors here all came from a woman older than 75 with acute or convalescent COVID-19. Both conserved end residues are part of each CDR3. Each record gives: clone size, D gene, J gene, V gene, CDR3 DNA, CDR3 protein. D genes are given only for firm matches. Clone size is stated in some rows and not others, as once, few, many or a class when expanded.

NA | TRBD1 | TRBJ1-2 | TRBV6-5 | TGTGCCAGCAGTTACGGGACAGTCGGTTATGGCTACACCTTC | CASSYGTVGYGYTF
NA | NA | TRBJ1-2 | TRBV20-1 | TGCAGTGCTAGTCAACCGAGACAGGCTGACGGCTACACCTTC | CSASQPRQADGYTF
NA | NA | TRBJ1-2 | TRBV5-1 | TGCGCCAGCAGTCTTACCCTAGATGACGGCTACACCTTC | CASSLTLDDGYTF
once | NA | TRBJ2-7 | TRBV7-9 | TGTGCCAGCAGCTTAGTTCTCCAGTGGGCCTCGTTTGAGCAGTACTTC | CASSLVLQWASFEQYF
once | TRBD2 | TRBJ2-3 | TRBV2 | TGTGCCAGCAGTCAGGGACTAGCGGGGACCCGGTATTTT | CASSQGLAGTRYF
few | NA | TRBJ1-6 | TRBV18 | TGTGCCAGCTCAAGGGGTAACTCCTATAATTCACCCCTCCACTTT | CASSRGNSYNSPLHF
NA | TRBD2 | TRBJ2-1 | TRBV6-5 | TGTGCCAGCAGTTACTTGGCGGGGGGGTTCAATGAGCAGTTCTTC | CASSYLAGGFNEQFF
few | TRBD1 | TRBJ2-7 | TRBV5-1 | TGCGCCAGCAGCTTACAGGGGGTAGGCTACGAGCAGTACTTC | CASSLQGVGYEQYF
NA | TRBD2 | TRBJ2-7 | TRBV2 | TGTGCCAGCAGTGGGGGTAGCGGGTGGTCCTACGAGCAGTACTTC | CASSGGSGWSYEQYF
NA | TRBD1 | TRBJ1-2 | TRBV25-1 | TGTGCCAGCAGTGAATCTGAGACAGGGGTAAACTATGGCTACACCTTC | CASSESETGVNYGYTF
NA | TRBD2 | TRBJ2-2 | TRBV5-1 | TGCGCCACGGCCGGACTAGCGGGGGTCGGGGAGCTGTTTTTT | CATAGLAGVGELFF
NA | NA | TRBJ2-3 | TRBV5-1 | TGCGCCAGCAGCTTTGAGGGCGGTATAGATACGCAGTATTTT | CASSFEGGIDTQYF
NA | NA | TRBJ2-7 | TRBV5-1 | TGCGCCAGCAGCGAGCAGGGTGGGTACTACGAGCAGTACTTC | CASSEQGGYYEQYF
NA | NA | TRBJ1-4 | TRBV9 | TGTGCCAGCAGCGGGGGCGGCAGTAATGAAAAACTGTTTTTT | CASSGGGSNEKLFF
NA | TRBD2 | TRBJ2-1 | TRBV6-2/TRBV6-3 | TGTGCCAGCAGCCCGCGGAGGAGCGGGGGGGCAAATGAGCAGTTCTTC | CASSPRRSGGANEQFF
few | NA | TRBJ2-7 | TRBV27 | TGTGCCAGCAGTTTCATCGGGGGAGGCTACGAGCAGTACTTC | CASSFIGGGYEQYF
NA | TRBD1 | TRBJ2-7 | TRBV25-1 | TGTGCCAGCAGTGATCGGTCAGGGGGCGCCTACGAGCAGTACTTC | CASSDRSGGAYEQYF
NA | NA | TRBJ2-3 | TRBV7-3 | TGTGCCAGCAGCTTAAACCGCGGCGGGGAGAGCACAGATACGCAGTATTTT | CASSLNRGGESTDTQYF
many | TRBD1 | TRBJ2-7 | TRBV29-1 | TGCAGCGCCGGGAACAGGGGGACCTACGAGCAGTACTTC | CSAGNRGTYEQYF
NA | TRBD1 | TRBJ2-6 | TRBV11-2 | TGTGCCAGCAGCTACTATCCGGGACAGGGGTCTGGGGCCAACGTCCTGACTTTC | CASSYYPGQGSGANVLTF
NA | NA | TRBJ2-7 | TRBV3-1/TRBV3-2 | TGTGCCAGCAGCCAAGCGGCGGTTTTGAGGGAGCAGTACTTC | CASSQAAVLREQYF
NA | NA | TRBJ2-1 | TRBV30 | TGTGCCTGGAGTAGGGGGGGTATTTATGAGCAGTTCTTC | CAWSRGGIYEQFF